A selection of T cell receptor beta chains follows, all from one sample in a study of cytomegalovirus exposure and HLA in healthy donors. Repertoires were generated with immunoSEQ multiplex PCR, while TCRdb's copy carries only in-frame clones and drops some. The sample lists around 60,000 clones; more than 70% were seen once. The sequenced sample consisted of PBMCs. These TCRs come from a woman in her 40s in good health and CMV-seropositive. Each CDR3 is given with its conserved first and last residue. The D gene is left open where the match is weak. Clone size is stated in some rows and not others, as once, few, many or a class when expanded.

TRBV6-4	TRBJ1-5	NA	15	TRBD1	TGTGCCAGCAGTGAAGGGACAGGGAGCAATCAGCCCCAGCATTTT	CASSEGTGSNQPQHF
TRBV7-3	TRBJ2-1	NA	16	TRBD2	TGTGCCAGCAGCTCACCGGGACTAGCGGGTGGAAATGAGCAGTTCTTC	CASSSPGLAGGNEQFF
TRBV7-2	TRBJ2-7	few	17	NA	TGTGCCAGCAGCTTAGCAGGCGGCGGTGCAGCAGTCTACGAGCAGTACTTC	CASSLAGGGAAVYEQYF
TRBV5-6	TRBJ2-3	once	17	TRBD2	TGTGCCAGCAGCTTGGGGCGGGGGGGCTCCCACACAGATACGCAGTATTTT	CASSLGRGGSHTDTQYF
TRBV6-4	TRBJ2-1	NA	14	TRBD2	TGTGCCAGCAGTGACGGGCTAGCGGGGGGTGAGCAGTTCTTC	CASSDGLAGGEQFF
TRBV10-2	TRBJ2-4	few	13	TRBD1	TGCGCCAGCAGTGGGGACAGTAGAAACATTCAGTACTTC	CASSGDSRNIQYF
TRBV5-4	TRBJ2-3	NA	15	TRBD2	TGTGCCAGCAGCCGACTAGCGGTAGATTCAGATACGCAGTATTTT	CASSRLAVDSDTQYF
TRBV5-1	TRBJ1-5	few	14	TRBD1	TGCGCCAGCAGTTTGGCAGGGGGAAGTCAGCCCCAGCATTTT	CASSLAGGSQPQHF
TRBV6-1	TRBJ1-2	NA	14	NA	TGTGCCAGCAGTTTAAGGGGCGGGGACGGGGGCTACACCTTC	CASSLRGGDGGYTF
TRBV19	TRBJ2-2	once	16	TRBD2	TGTGCCAGTACTTGGCCCGGGGGGGTAGGCACCGGGGAGCTGTTTTTT	CASTWPGGVGTGELFF
TRBV27	TRBJ2-1	NA	15	TRBD2	TGTGCCAGCAGTTTAACTAGCGGGGGAACCAATGAGCAGTTCTTC	CASSLTSGGTNEQFF
TRBV5-1	TRBJ2-7	few	13	NA	TGCGCCAGCAGAATTGGCCCAGAGGACGAGCAGTACTTC	CASRIGPEDEQYF
TRBV28	TRBJ2-1	NA	14	TRBD2	TGTGCCAGCAGTCCTAGCGGGGGAAGAAATGAGCAGTTCTTC	CASSPSGGRNEQFF
TRBV7-2	TRBJ1-1	NA	15	TRBD1	TGTGCCAGCAGTACACAGGGGGCGAGAGGGACTGAAGCTTTCTTT	CASSTQGARGTEAFF
TRBV7-9	TRBJ1-1	few	11	NA	TGTGCCAGCAGCCCCAGGTCTGAAGCTTTCTTT	CASSPRSEAFF
TRBV7-8	TRBJ1-3	NA	16	NA	TGTGCCAGCAGCTTAGATACAGGGTCCGCTGGAAACACCATATATTTT	CASSLDTGSAGNTIYF
TRBV5-1	TRBJ2-1	NA	17	TRBD2	TGCGCCAGCAGCTCCCCTCCGGGACTAGCGGTGACAAATGAGCAGTTCTTC	CASSSPPGLAVTNEQFF
TRBV29-1	TRBJ2-5	once	14	NA	TGCAGCGCCAGATCGGGCAGGGGGGCGGAGACCCAGTACTTC	CSARSGRGAETQYF
TRBV30	TRBJ1-6	NA	13	NA	TGTGCCTGGACATCCGAGAGGGATTCACCCCTCCACTTT	CAWTSERDSPLHF
TRBV4-1	TRBJ1-4	once	16	TRBD1	TGCGCCAGCAGCCAGGCATACAGGGGAGAGGGTGAAAAACTGTTTTTT	CASSQAYRGEGEKLFF
TRBV25-1	TRBJ1-1	NA	16	TRBD1	TGTGCCAGCAGTGCTACTAAGGGGGCAGTGAACACTGAAGCTTTCTTT	CASSATKGAVNTEAFF
TRBV30	TRBJ2-1	NA	15	NA	TGTGCCTCCGCGCCAGGGGTGGGGGCCTACAATGAGCAGTTCTTC	CASAPGVGAYNEQFF
TRBV19	TRBJ2-7	NA	15	NA	TGTGCCACCAGTAGTATGCCGGGTGTGGGGCATGAGCAGTACTTC	CATSSMPGVGHEQYF
TRBV7-9	TRBJ2-7	NA	15	TRBD2	TGTGCCAGCAGCGCTGGACTAGCGGGGCGGTACGAGCAGTACTTC	CASSAGLAGRYEQYF
TRBV29-1	TRBJ2-7	NA	16	NA	TGCAGCGTTGAAGATGAGCCTCTGACAGGTAACTACGAGCAGTACTTC	CSVEDEPLTGNYEQYF
TRBV5-1	TRBJ1-1	NA	15	NA	TGCGCCAGCAGCTCGCTTGGAGGGATTGGAACTGAAGCTTTCTTT	CASSSLGGIGTEAFF
TRBV6-5	TRBJ1-4	NA	12	TRBD1	TGTGCCAGCAAAGGGACAGACGAAAAACTGTTTTTT	CASKGTDEKLFF
TRBV18	TRBJ2-7	NA	14	NA	TGTGCCAGCTCACCGCAGGGGGGAGGCTACGAGCAGTACTTC	CASSPQGGGYEQYF
TRBV27	TRBJ1-5	NA	17	NA	TGTGCCAGCAGTCCGGGAAGCCTTCAAGTGAACAATCAGCCCCAGCATTTT	CASSPGSLQVNNQPQHF
TRBV7-2	TRBJ2-7	NA	16	TRBD2	TGTGCCAGCAGCTCCCTTAGCGGGGCTCATTTCGCCGAGCAGTACTTC	CASSSLSGAHFAEQYF
TRBV30	TRBJ1-6	NA	17	NA	TGTGCCTGGAGTGTACCGACTGCGGGTCGAATTGGGTCACCCCTCCACTTT	CAWSVPTAGRIGSPLHF
TRBV2	TRBJ1-4	NA	17	TRBD1	TGTGCCAGCAGTATTTACTCCCCGGGACAGGGGTATGAAAAACTGTTTTTT	CASSIYSPGQGYEKLFF
TRBV7-9	TRBJ2-7	once	13	NA	TGTGCCAGCACCGAGGGGGGAGGGCTCGAGCAGTACTTC	CASTEGGGLEQYF
TRBV6-5	TRBJ1-2	NA	13	NA	TGTGCCAGCAGCAAGTACACCGCGGGCGGCTACACCTTC	CASSKYTAGGYTF
TRBV11-2	TRBJ1-1	NA	19	TRBD1	TGTGCCAGCAGCTTAGCAAGACCCGGGACAGGGATAACGAACACTGAAGCTTTCTTT	CASSLARPGTGITNTEAFF
TRBV7-2	TRBJ2-1	NA	16	TRBD2	TGTGCCAGCAGCTCCACAAGCGGGGTGTCCTACAATGAGCAGTTCTTC	CASSSTSGVSYNEQFF
TRBV5-1	TRBJ1-1	NA	16	NA	TGCGCCAGCAGCTTGGAGACGGGACAATCGAACACTGAAGCTTTCTTT	CASSLETGQSNTEAFF
TRBV9	TRBJ2-7	NA	14	NA	TGTGCCAGCAGCGTAGCTTCCGGGGGCTACGAGCAGTACTTC	CASSVASGGYEQYF
TRBV2	TRBJ1-5	NA	22	NA	TGTGCCAGCAGTGAATCCCGTGGAGGGGCAGGGAAGGGAGATTATAGCAATCAGCCCCAGCATTTT	CASSESRGGAGKGDYSNQPQHF
TRBV7-2	TRBJ1-2	few	17	NA	TGTGGGGTCCTTAATACCCGTGATTGGGGTGGACTCTATGGCTACACCTTC	CGVLNTRDWGGLYGYTF
TRBV6-6	TRBJ2-1	NA	14	NA	TGTGCCAGCAGCCCAAGGACAGGAGGGAATGAGCAGTTCTTC	CASSPRTGGNEQFF
TRBV6-1	TRBJ1-1	NA	15	TRBD1	TGTGCCAGCGGAGAGGGGGCCGGTGAGTCCACTGAGGCTTTCTTT	CASGEGAGESTEAFF
TRBV5-4	TRBJ2-3	NA	16	TRBD2	TGTGCCAGCAGCCCCAATAGCGGGGCTGGCACAGATACGCAGTATTTT	CASSPNSGAGTDTQYF
TRBV18	TRBJ2-6	once	17	NA	TGTGCCAGCTCACCTAGTGCGGGGAACTCGGGGGCCAACGTCCTGACTTTC	CASSPSAGNSGANVLTF
TRBV11-3	TRBJ1-1	NA	14	NA	TGTGCCAGCAGCTTAGGGGCCATGAACACTGAAGCTTTCTTT	CASSLGAMNTEAFF
TRBV5-4	TRBJ1-2	once	15	TRBD1	TGTGCCAGCAGCTTTCCGGGACAGGGTAACTATGGCTACACCTTC	CASSFPGQGNYGYTF